This T cell receptor beta chain was profiled in a study of regulatory T cells in long-lasting Graves disease (dated by TCRdb to the early 2020s). At the level of the whole study: Persistent Graves' disease was defined as antithyroid drug treatment for over 5 years with persistently positive TSH receptor autoantibodies. This study used TCR sequencing and RNA sequencing of peripheral blood to compare persistent Graves' disease patients against newly diagnosed Graves' disease patients. The study was conducted in China and was registered as a clinical trial. On average, persistent Graves' disease patients in the clinical cohort had been on antithyroid drugs for eight to twelve years. A total of about 35 samples underwent TCR sequencing, from some 13 patients with persistent Graves' disease and roughly 20 patients with newly diagnosed Graves' disease.

The library was generated by multiplex PCR. Sequencing relied on an Illumina HiSeq 4000. To build TCR beta libraries, CDR3 regions were amplified by Arm-PCR using iRepertoire HTBI primers. PCR products were gel purified before sequencing. In the paper's pipeline: Gene usage analysis of CDR3 amino acid clonotypes used the 62 TRBV and about 14 TRBJ segments found across samples. COPE and FqMerger were used to merge the filtered high-quality paired reads into contigs. BLAST was used to align contigs to IMGT TRBV, TRBD and TRBJ reference genes, and CDR3 was defined according to IMGT. Highly expanded clones were defined as clonotypes with a frequency above 0.1%. Repertoire diversity was measured by Shannon entropy, and V-J evenness by the Gini coefficient. Clonotypes shared by more than one individual were considered public. TCRdb redid the processing of the public reads, applying fastp at Q25 and MiXCR, and retained in-frame beta chains. Merged by CDR3 protein, the rows form single entries marked with the most common genes and DNA. These V and J calls rely on TCRdb rather than the paper's analysis. Here the sample has 700,000 or so distinct CDR3 sequences; about 30% occur a single time. The ten largest account for roughly 41% of the sample.

V is pared back by 2 bases and J by 2 bases, with 10 bases lying between the germline termini. The germline V gene specifies SGHRS as CDR1 and YFSETQ as CDR2. Including cysteine and phenylalanine, the CDR3 has 14 amino acids. Only the CDR3 part of the read is kept: 42 bases, read in frame from the first base. This clonotype was counted a few times. Which antigen it targets is not known. Base qualities are not at hand, and no much larger clone is one base apart. Explained via the paper, the time point label denotes: persistent/refractory GD, antithyroid drugs over 5 years with positive TRAb. For both TCR sequencing and RNA sequencing, RNA was extracted from PBMCs using TRIzol. Graves' disease was diagnosed according to American Thyroid Association guidelines. Recruitment of patients was carried out at an endocrinology department in Xi'an, China. Each patient gave approximately 9.7 milliliters of peripheral blood, collected in an EDTA anticoagulant tube. Ficoll Paque Plus density gradient separation was used to isolate PBMCs, and no further T cell sorting was done. RNA quality was checked with an Agilent 2100 Bioanalyzer and agarose gel, and concentration with a NanoDrop 2000.

Paper-wide results and their limitations: Sequencing and analysis were limited to the TCR beta chain. The small sample size was acknowledged by the authors as a limitation that may reduce accuracy. Because the primary lesion, thyroid tissue, could not be accessed, the study looked at peripheral blood alone. More public clonotypes were shared among persistent patients (around 3,000) than among newly diagnosed patients (966). TRBV28, TRBJ1-2 and TRBJ2-5 were preferentially used in persistent disease, while TRBV20-1 and TRBJ2-1 were favored in newly diagnosed disease. Persistent Graves' disease patients showed lower TCR Shannon entropy and fewer highly expanded clones than newly diagnosed patients, suggesting clonal expansion.

Recombination joined TRBV5-1 with TRBJ1-1, with the D gene uncertain. The sample consisted of peripheral blood mononuclear cells (PBMCs), taken when the disease was refractory, from a patient treated with antithyroid drugs. This receptor was taken from a female donor with Graves disease. The sequence in DNA is TGCGCCAGCAGCTTAAGTACAGTCAACACTGAAGCTTTCTTT. Protein translation: CASSLSTVNTEAFF.